The 5 T cell receptor beta chains presented below share a single source sample, sequenced in a study of identical twins. TCRdb reprocessed the 5' RACE reads with MiXCR, giving one entry per CDR3 protein. The sample consists of roughly 770,000 distinct CDR3 sequences, over 15% of them appearing once. These same records also appear under a second study, on T cells expressing NK-cell markers.

The sequencing input was PBMCs. These TCRs come from a woman aged 18 to 35 in good health.

The V gene is TRBV20-1, the J gene TRBJ2-3, with TRBD2 matching over 9 bases. After removal of 3 bases from V and 5 bases from J, the junction contained 24 bases not matched to a gene. The length of the CDR3 is 20 residues. Germline V gene sequence: CDR1 DFQATT, CDR2 SNEGSKA (reference sequence). Here the CDR3 DNA reads TGCAGTGCTAGGAGGAGGTATCGCGGGGGGGCCGAAATCTTAAAAGATACGCAGTATTTT. Translation gives CSARRRYRGGAEILKDTQYF.

Ten or more counts support this clonotype. The chain recombines TRBV20-1 with TRBJ2-1, with TRBD2 matching over 7 bases. From germline, CDR1 is DFQATT and CDR2 SNEGSKA (reference sequence). The CDR3 totals 16 residues. V lost 6 bases, J lost 6 bases, and 17 bases stayed unmatched. The CDR3 spells CSASGTILGSVNEQFF. CDR3 nucleotides: TGCAGTGCATCCGGGACTATATTAGGTTCGGTCAATGAGCAGTTCTTC.

This clonotype was seen a few times. The chain joins TRBV7-9 to TRBJ1-6, with D maybe TRBD1 (6 bases). CDR3 size: 12 residues. V dropped 4 bases and J dropped 14 bases, with 12 bases sitting between them. The germline V gene has CDR1 SEHNR and CDR2 FQNEAQ (reference sequence). In DNA, the CDR3 is TGTGCCAGCAGCTGGGACACCTCAGCCCTCCACTTT. Protein: CASSWDTSALHF.

The rearrangement links TRBV7-8 to TRBJ2-7, with a weak D call TRBD2 (6 bases). This CDR3 has 15 amino acids. The V end was cut by 0 bases, the J end by 7 bases, with 16 bases between. From germline, CDR1 is SGHVS and CDR2 FQNEAQ. The CDR3: CASSLAPLAPLEQYF. For the CDR3, the DNA is TGTGCCAGCAGCTTAGCTCCCCTAGCGCCTTTGGAGCAGTACTTC.

The J gene is TRBJ2-5, the V gene TRBV11-3, with unresolved D. Germline V gene lookup returns CDR1 SGHNT and CDR2 YENEEA. The CDR3 consists of 14 residues. V shed 5 bases and J shed 2 bases, with 12 bases lying between them. The DNA for the CDR3 is TGTGCCAGCAGCCCGAAGACATATCAAGAGACCCAGTACTTC. It translates to CASSPKTYQETQYF. Drawing the rest from reference TRBV11-3 and TRBJ2-5, the complete variable domain is EAGVVQSPRYKIIEKKQPVAFWCNPISGHNTLYWYLQNLGQGPELLIRYENEEAVDDSQLPKDRFSAERLKGVDSTLKIQPAELGDSAVYLCASSPKTYQETQYFGPGTRLLVL.